The 3 T cell receptor beta chains below all came from one sample that was sequenced in a study of blood T cell repertoires in COVID-19. Clones were sequenced by immunoSEQ multiplex PCR, and TCRdb holds only the in-frame ones, with some missing. The sample has 42,000 or so clones, over 75% seen once; the top ten hold around 2.4%. The specimen was peripheral blood. Receptors originate from a human donor in a cohort sampled during active COVID-19.

The V gene is TRBV2, the J gene TRBJ1-2; a possible D gene is TRBD1 (5 bases). V lost 4 bases and J lost 4, with 10 bases in between. The CDR3 is 13 amino acids. Germline V gives CDR1 SNHLY, CDR2 FYNNEI. The CDR3: CASSVRGGYGYTF. In DNA form, the CDR3 reads TGTGCCAGCAGTGTAAGGGGAGGCTATGGCTACACCTTC.

For the CDR3, the DNA is TGTGCCAGCAGCTTCGGGACAGGGAAAGGCACTGAAGCTTTCTTT. It specifies CASSFGTGKGTEAFF. The chain uses TRBV5-5 and TRBJ1-1, with 9 bases aligning to TRBD1. Per the germline V gene, CDR1 is SGHKS and CDR2 is YYEKEE (reference sequence). The CDR3 runs to 15 residues. Trimming cost V 2 bases and J 4 bases; bases outside gene matches: 6.

In this sample, this clone turned up a few times. The genes are TRBV30 and TRBJ2-3, with D maybe TRBD2 (6 bases). The CDR3 is 13 residues long. Per the germline V gene, CDR1 is GTSNPN and CDR2 is SVGIG (reference sequence). Trimming removed 2 bases at V and 5 bases at J, with 11 bases between. DNA of the CDR3: TGTGCCTGGAGTATCGGGAGAGGAGATACGCAGTATTTT. Its protein product is CAWSIGRGDTQYF.